This TCR beta chain was identified during a study of CDR3 diversity in severe acne (dated by TCRdb to between 2017 and 2020). The CDR3 has 17 amino acids, counting the end cysteine and phenylalanine. Kept here is only the CDR3 DNA, which spans 51 bases and is read in frame from base 1. The germline V gene sets CDR1 to SGHNT and CDR2 to YENEEA. Trimming removed 5 bases from V and 0 bases from J, leaving 19 bases between the germline ends. This clonotype was seen a handful of times. Its antigen has not been determined. No much larger clone exists at a distance of one base, and base qualities are not known. Receptors were amplified or captured by PCR. Sequencing instrument: Illumina HiSeq 2000. Using fastp trimming at Q25 and MiXCR clonotype assembly, TCRdb reanalyzed the public sequencing data and kept in-frame beta chains. CDR3 protein duplicates are merged, each entry listing the most common genes and DNA. In all, the sample holds around 83,000 distinct CDR3 sequences, and 49% of those were seen once. The biggest ten clones account for 11% of the sample.

The V and J segments used are TRBV11-3 and TRBJ1-1, with a weak D call of TRBD1 (6 bases match). The origin of this receptor is a male donor with severe acne vulgaris. Source material: blood. The DNA is TGTGCCAGCAGCCCGGGTGGGGGCAGGAGCATGAACACTGAAGCTTTCTTT. This translates into CASSPGGGRSMNTEAFF.